This is a list of T cell receptor beta chains from one sample in a study of blood T cell repertoires in COVID-19. Using immunoSEQ multiplex PCR, the repertoire was profiled, and TCRdb retains in-frame clones only, with some absent. The data show 55,000 to 65,000 clones, more than 85% seen once. The sequenced material came from peripheral blood. The receptors here all came from a man aged 55 to 70 with acute or convalescent COVID-19. The CDR3 runs from the conserved cysteine through the conserved F or W. A D gene is named only where the DNA matches it firmly. Clone size is stated in some rows and not others, as once, few, many or a class when expanded.

clone_size,d_call,v_call,j_call,cdr3_aa,cdr3_nt
NA,TRBD2,TRBV25-1,TRBJ2-1,CASSAPSGRANNEQFF,TGTGCCAGCAGTGCCCCATCCGGGAGGGCCAACAATGAGCAGTTCTTC
NA,NA,TRBV6-6,TRBJ1-5,CASSSDPGVSGPQHF,TGTGCCAGCAGTTCCGACCCAGGGGTTAGTGGACCCCAGCATTTT
NA,NA,TRBV6-6,TRBJ2-5,CASSYSLETQYF,TGTGCCAGCAGTTACAGCCTTGAGACCCAGTACTTC
NA,TRBD2,TRBV5-5,TRBJ2-7,CASSAGLAGVNEQYF,TGTGCCAGCAGTGCCGGACTAGCGGGAGTGAACGAGCAGTACTTC
NA,NA,TRBV7-3,TRBJ2-5,CASSLNPGRETQYF,TGTGCCAGCAGCTTAAACCCAGGGAGGGAGACCCAGTACTTC
NA,NA,TRBV7-2,TRBJ2-7,CASSLISGQSSYEQYF,TGTGCCAGCAGCTTAATTAGTGGACAGAGCTCCTACGAGCAGTACTTC
NA,NA,TRBV12-3/TRBV12-4,TRBJ1-2,CASSFRQGYGYTF,TGTGCCAGCAGTTTCAGGCAGGGTTATGGCTACACCTTC
NA,NA,TRBV5-6,TRBJ1-1,CASSQTPGTEAFF,TGTGCCAGCAGCCAGACTCCCGGGACTGAAGCTTTCTTT
NA,NA,TRBV28,TRBJ1-1,CASTTVNTEAFF,TGTGCCAGCACCACAGTGAACACTGAAGCTTTCTTT
NA,NA,TRBV14,TRBJ2-1,CASSQELESTEQFF,TGTGCCAGCAGCCAAGAGCTAGAGAGTACTGAGCAGTTCTTC
NA,NA,TRBV29-1,TRBJ2-1,CSVVTSLYNEQFF,TGCAGCGTTGTAACTAGTCTATACAATGAGCAGTTCTTC
NA,NA,TRBV14,TRBJ1-1,CASSQELGRGENTEAFF,TGTGCCAGCAGCCAAGAATTGGGACGGGGGGAGAACACTGAAGCTTTCTTT
NA,NA,TRBV19,TRBJ1-5,CASSIEGANYQPQHF,TGTGCCAGTAGTATAGAGGGCGCGAATTATCAGCCCCAGCATTTT
NA,NA,TRBV2,TRBJ2-7,CASSSRPSSYEQYF,TGTGCCAGCAGTTCACGCCCTAGCTCCTACGAGCAGTACTTC
few,TRBD1,TRBV7-2,TRBJ1-4,CASSLGQGAREKLFF,TGTGCCAGCAGCTTAGGGCAGGGGGCGCGTGAAAAACTGTTTTTT
NA,TRBD2,TRBV19,TRBJ2-1,CASSSRLAGSSYNEQFF,TGTGCCAGTAGTTCGAGACTAGCGGGCAGCTCCTACAATGAGCAGTTCTTC
NA,TRBD1,TRBV13,TRBJ2-7,CASSLLQGAHAYEQYF,TGTGCCAGCAGCTTACTACAGGGGGCCCATGCCTACGAGCAGTACTTC
NA,TRBD2,TRBV5-1,TRBJ2-2,CASSLREGDTGELFF,TGCGCCAGCAGCCTTCGGGAGGGGGACACCGGGGAGCTGTTTTTT
NA,NA,TRBV11-3,TRBJ1-3,CASSLRVEYSGNTIYF,TGTGCCAGCAGCTTACGGGTCGAGTACTCTGGAAACACCATATATTTT
NA,NA,TRBV19,TRBJ2-6,CASSITGSGANVLTF,TGTGCCAGTAGTATAACAGGGTCTGGGGCCAACGTCCTGACTTTC
NA,NA,TRBV5-8,TRBJ2-4,CASSRVLVAKNIQYF,TGTGCCAGCAGCCGGGTATTGGTAGCCAAAAACATTCAGTACTTC
NA,TRBD2,TRBV4-3,TRBJ2-2,CASSRGSWELFF,TGCGCCAGCAGCCGCGGGAGCTGGGAGCTGTTTTTT